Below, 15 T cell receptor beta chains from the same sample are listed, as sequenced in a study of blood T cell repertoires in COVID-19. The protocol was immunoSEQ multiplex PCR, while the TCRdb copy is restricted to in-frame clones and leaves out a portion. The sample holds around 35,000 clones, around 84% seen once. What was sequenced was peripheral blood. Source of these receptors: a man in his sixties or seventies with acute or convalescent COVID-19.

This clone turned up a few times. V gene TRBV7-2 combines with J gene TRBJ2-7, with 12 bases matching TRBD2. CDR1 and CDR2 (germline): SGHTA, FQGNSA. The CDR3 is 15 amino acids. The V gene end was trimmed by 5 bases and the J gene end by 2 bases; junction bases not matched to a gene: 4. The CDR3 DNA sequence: TGTGCCAGCAGCGCACGACTAGCGGGAGCCTACGAGCAGTACTTC. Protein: CASSARLAGAYEQYF.

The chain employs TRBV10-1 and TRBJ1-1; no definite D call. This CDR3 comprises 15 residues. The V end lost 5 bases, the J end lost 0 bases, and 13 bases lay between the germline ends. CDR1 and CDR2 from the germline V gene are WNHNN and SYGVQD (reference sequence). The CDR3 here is CASSSGRGLNTEAFF. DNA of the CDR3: TGCGCCAGCAGTTCAGGACGGGGATTGAACACTGAAGCTTTCTTT.

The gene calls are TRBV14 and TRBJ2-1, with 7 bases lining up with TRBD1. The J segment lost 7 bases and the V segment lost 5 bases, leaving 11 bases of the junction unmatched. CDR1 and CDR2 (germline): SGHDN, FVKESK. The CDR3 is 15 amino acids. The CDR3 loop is CASSFDRVRGNEQFF. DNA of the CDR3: TGTGCCAGCAGCTTTGACAGGGTTCGGGGTAATGAGCAGTTCTTC.

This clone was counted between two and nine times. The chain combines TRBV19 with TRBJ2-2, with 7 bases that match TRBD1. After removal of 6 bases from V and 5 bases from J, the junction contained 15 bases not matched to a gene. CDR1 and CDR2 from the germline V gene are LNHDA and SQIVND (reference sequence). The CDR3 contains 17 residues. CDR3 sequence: CASSLTRQGPGTGELFF. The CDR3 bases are TGTGCCAGTAGCCTGACCCGACAGGGTCCAGGTACCGGGGAGCTGTTTTTT.

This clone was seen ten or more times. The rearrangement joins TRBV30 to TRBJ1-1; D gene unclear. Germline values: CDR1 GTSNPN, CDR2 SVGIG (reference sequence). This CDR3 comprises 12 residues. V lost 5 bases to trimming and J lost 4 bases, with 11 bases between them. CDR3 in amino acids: CAWGPGFTEAFF. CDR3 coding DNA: TGTGCCTGGGGACCAGGCTTCACTGAAGCTTTCTTT.

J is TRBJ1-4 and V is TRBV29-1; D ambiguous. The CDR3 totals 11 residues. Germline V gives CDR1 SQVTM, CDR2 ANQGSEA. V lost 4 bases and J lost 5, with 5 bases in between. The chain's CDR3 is CSVVENEKLFF. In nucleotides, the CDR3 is TGCAGCGTTGTGGAGAATGAAAAACTGTTTTTT.

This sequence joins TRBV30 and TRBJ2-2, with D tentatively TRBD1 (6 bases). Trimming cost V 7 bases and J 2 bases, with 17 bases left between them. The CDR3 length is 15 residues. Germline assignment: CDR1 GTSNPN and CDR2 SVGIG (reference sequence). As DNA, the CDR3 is TGTGCCTCAAAGTGGGGGCCTCTAAACACCGGGGAGCTGTTTTTT. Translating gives CASKWGPLNTGELFF. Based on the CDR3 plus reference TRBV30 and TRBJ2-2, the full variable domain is SQTIHQWPATLVQPVGSPLSLECTVEGTSNPNLYWYRQAAGRGLQLLFYSVGIGQISSEVPQNLSASRPQDRQFILSSKKLLLSDSGFYLCASKWGPLNTGELFFGEGSRLTVL.

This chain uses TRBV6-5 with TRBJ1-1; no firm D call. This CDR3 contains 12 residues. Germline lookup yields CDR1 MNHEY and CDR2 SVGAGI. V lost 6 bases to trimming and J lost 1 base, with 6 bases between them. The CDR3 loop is CASRRQNTEAFF. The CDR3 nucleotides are TGTGCCAGCAGGCGACAGAACACTGAAGCTTTCTTT.

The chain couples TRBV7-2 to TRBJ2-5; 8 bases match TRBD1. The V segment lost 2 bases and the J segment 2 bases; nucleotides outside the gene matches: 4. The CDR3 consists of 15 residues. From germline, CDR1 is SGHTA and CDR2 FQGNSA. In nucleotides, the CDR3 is TGTGCCAGCAGCTTAATGGGACAGGAACAAGAGACCCAGTACTTC. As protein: CASSLMGQEQETQYF.

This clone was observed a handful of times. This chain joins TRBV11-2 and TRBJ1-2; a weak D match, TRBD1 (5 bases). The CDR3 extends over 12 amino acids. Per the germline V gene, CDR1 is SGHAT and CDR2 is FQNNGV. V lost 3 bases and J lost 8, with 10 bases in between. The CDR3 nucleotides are TGTGCCAGCAGCTTCGGAGGGGTCGGCTACACCTTC. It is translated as CASSFGGVGYTF.

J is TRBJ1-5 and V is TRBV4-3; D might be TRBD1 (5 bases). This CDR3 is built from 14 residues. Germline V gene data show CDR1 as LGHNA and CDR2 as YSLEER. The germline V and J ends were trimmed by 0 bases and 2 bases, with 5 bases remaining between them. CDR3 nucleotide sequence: TGCGCCAGCAGCCAAGACAGGGGCAATCAGCCCCAGCATTTT. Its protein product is CASSQDRGNQPQHF.

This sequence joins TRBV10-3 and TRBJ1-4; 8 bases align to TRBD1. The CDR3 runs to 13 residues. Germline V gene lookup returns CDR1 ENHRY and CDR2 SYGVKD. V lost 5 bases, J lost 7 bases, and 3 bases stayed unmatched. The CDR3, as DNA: TGTGCCATCAGTTCGACAGGGGCTGAAAAACTGTTTTTT. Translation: CAISSTGAEKLFF.

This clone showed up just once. CDR3 coding DNA: TGTGCCAGCACCCAGTTTATGAACACTGAAGCTTTCTTT. Translation: CASTQFMNTEAFF. The chain couples TRBV2 to TRBJ1-1; D is uncertain. The length of the CDR3 is 13 residues. The V end was cut by 7 bases, the J end by 0 bases, with 9 bases between. Germline-derived CDR1 and CDR2 are SNHLY and FYNNEI. The full variable domain, rest sourced from reference TRBV2 and TRBJ1-1, is EPEVTQTPSHQVTQMGQEVILRCVPISNHLYFYWYRQILGQKVEFLVSFYNNEISEKSEIFDDQFSVERPDGSNFTLKIRSTKLEDSAMYFCASTQFMNTEAFFGQGTRLTVV.

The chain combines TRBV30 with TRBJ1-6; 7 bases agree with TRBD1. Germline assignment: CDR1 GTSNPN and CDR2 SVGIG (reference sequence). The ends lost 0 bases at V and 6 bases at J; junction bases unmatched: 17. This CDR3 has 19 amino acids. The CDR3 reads CAWSVFEGGNRGSNSPLHF. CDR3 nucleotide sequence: TGTGCCTGGAGTGTTTTTGAGGGCGGAAACAGGGGATCTAATTCACCCCTCCACTTT.

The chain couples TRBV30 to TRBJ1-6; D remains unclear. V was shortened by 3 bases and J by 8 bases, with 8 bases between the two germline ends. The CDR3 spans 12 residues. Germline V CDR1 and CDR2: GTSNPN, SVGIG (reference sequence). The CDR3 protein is CAWRLQHSPLHF. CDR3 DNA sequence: TGTGCCTGGAGGTTACAGCATTCACCCCTCCACTTT.